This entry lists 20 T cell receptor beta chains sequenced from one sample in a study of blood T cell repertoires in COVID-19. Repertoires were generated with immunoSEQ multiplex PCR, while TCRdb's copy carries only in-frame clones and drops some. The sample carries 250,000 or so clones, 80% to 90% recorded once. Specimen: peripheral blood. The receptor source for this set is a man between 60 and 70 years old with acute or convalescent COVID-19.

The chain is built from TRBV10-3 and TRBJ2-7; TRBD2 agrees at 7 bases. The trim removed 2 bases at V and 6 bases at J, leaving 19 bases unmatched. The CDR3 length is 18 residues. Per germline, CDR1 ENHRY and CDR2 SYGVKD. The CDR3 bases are TGTGCCATCAGTGAGGACCGGGGAGCGGGGCGACCCCGGAGCGAGCAGTACTTC. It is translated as CAISEDRGAGRPRSEQYF.

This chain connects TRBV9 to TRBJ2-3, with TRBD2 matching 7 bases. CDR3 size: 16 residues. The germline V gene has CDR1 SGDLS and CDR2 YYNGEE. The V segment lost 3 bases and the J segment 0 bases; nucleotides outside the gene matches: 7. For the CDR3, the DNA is TGTGCCAGCAGCGAACTTAGCGGGTTCAGCACAGATACGCAGTATTTT. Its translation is CASSELSGFSTDTQYF.

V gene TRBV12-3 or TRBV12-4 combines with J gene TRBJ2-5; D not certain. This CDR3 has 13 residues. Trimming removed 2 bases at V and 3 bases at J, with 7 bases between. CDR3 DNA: TGTGCCAGCAGTTTATTGAGAAAAGAGACCCAGTACTTC. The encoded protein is CASSLLRKETQYF.

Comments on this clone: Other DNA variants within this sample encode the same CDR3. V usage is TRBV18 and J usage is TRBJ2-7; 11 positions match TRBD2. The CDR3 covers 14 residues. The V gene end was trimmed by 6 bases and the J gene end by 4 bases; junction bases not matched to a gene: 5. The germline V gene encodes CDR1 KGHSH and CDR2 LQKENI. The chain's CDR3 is CASSPGLADYEQYF. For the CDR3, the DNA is TGTGCCAGCTCCCCGGGACTAGCGGATTACGAGCAGTACTTC.

The CDR3 region has the DNA TGCAGTGCTAGTCGAGGCCCTAATGAAAAACTGTTTTTT. As protein: CSASRGPNEKLFF. The genes are TRBV20-1 and TRBJ1-4, with no clear D. The CDR3 totals 13 residues. Trimming pared 3 bases from V and 3 bases from J, leaving 8 bases between. Germline-derived CDR1 and CDR2 are DFQATT and SNEGSKA (reference sequence).

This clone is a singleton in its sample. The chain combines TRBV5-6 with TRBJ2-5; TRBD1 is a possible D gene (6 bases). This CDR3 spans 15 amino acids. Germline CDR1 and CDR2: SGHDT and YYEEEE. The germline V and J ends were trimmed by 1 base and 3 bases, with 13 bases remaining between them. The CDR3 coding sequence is TGTGCCAGCAGCTTGCCGTGGGACAAGAAAGAGACCCAGTACTTC. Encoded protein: CASSLPWDKKETQYF.

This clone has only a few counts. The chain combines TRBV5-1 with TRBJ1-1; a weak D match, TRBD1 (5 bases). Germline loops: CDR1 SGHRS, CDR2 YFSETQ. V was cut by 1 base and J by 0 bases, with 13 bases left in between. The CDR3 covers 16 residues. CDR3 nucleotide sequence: TGCGCCAGCAGCTTGCGTGGCAGGGCGGTGAACACTGAAGCTTTCTTT. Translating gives CASSLRGRAVNTEAFF. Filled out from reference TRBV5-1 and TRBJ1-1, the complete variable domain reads KAGVTQTPRYLIKTRGQQVTLSCSPISGHRSVSWYQQTPGQGLQFLFEYFSETQRNKGNFPGRFSGRQFSNSRSEMNVSTLELGDSALYLCASSLRGRAVNTEAFFGQGTRLTVV.

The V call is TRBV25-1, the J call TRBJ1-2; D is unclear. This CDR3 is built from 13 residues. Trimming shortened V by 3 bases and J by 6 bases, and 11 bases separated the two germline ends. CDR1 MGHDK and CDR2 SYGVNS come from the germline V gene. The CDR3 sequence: CASSEGGRDGYTF. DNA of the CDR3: TGTGCCAGCAGTGAGGGAGGGCGAGATGGCTACACCTTC.

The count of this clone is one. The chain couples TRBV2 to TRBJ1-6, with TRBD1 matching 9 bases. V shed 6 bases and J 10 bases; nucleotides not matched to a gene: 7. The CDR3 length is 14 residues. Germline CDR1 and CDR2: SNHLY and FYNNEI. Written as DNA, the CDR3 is TGTGCCAGCAGGGACAGGGGATCGGGATCACCCCTCCACTTT. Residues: CASRDRGSGSPLHF.

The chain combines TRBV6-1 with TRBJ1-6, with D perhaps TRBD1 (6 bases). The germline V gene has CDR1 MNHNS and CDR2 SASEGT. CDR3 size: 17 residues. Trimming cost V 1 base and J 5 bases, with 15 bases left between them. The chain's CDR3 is CASSEVQQGADNSPLHF. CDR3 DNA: TGTGCCAGCAGTGAAGTCCAACAGGGAGCGGATAATTCACCCCTCCACTTT.

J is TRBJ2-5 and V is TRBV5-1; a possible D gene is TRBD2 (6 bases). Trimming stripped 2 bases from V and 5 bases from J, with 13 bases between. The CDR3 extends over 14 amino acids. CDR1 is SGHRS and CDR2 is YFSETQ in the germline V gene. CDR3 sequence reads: CASSLLEGMETQYF. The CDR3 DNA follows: TGCGCCAGCAGCTTACTGGAGGGGATGGAGACCCAGTACTTC.

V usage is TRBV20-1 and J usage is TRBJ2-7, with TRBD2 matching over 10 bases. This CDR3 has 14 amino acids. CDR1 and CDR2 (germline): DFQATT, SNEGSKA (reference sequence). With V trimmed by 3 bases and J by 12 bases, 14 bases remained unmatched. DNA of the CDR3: TGCAGTGCTAGTCAGGATTCTAGCGGGAGTGGTCGGTACTTC. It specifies CSASQDSSGSGRYF.

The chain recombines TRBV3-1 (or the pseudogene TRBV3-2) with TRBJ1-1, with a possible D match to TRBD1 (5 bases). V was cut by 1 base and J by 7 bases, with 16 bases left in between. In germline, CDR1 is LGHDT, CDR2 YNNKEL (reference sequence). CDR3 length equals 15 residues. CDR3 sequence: CASSQAVVWGSEAFF. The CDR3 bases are TGTGCCAGCAGCCAAGCCGTAGTGTGGGGCAGTGAAGCTTTCTTT.

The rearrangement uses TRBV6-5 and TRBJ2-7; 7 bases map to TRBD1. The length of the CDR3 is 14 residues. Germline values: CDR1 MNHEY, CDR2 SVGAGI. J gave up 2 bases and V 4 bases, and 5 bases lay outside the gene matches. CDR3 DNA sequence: TGTGCCAGCAGTTCCGGGACAGCAACCTACGAGCAGTACTTC. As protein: CASSSGTATYEQYF.

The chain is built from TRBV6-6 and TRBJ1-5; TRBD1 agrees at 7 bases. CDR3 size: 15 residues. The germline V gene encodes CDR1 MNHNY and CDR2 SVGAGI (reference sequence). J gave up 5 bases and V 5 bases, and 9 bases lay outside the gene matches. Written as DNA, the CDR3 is TGTGCCAGCAGTCCCACAGGGGATCGCGATCAGCCCCAGCATTTT. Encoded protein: CASSPTGDRDQPQHF.

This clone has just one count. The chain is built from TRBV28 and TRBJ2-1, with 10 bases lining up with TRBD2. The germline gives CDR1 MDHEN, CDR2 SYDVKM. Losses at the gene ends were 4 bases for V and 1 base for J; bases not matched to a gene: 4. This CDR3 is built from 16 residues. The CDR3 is CASSSLAGVSYNEQFF. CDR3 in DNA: TGTGCCAGCAGTTCTCTAGCGGGGGTTTCCTACAATGAGCAGTTCTTC.

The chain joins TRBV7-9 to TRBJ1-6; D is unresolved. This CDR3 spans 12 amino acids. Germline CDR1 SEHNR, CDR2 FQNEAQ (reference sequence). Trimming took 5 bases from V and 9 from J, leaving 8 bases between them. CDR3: CASSQAGSPLHF. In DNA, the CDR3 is TGTGCCAGCAGCCAAGCTGGTTCACCCCTCCACTTT.

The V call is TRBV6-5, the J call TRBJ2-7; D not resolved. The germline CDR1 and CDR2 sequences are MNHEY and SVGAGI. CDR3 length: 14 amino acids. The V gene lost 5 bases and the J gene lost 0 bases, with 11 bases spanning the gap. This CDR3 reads CASSPAPSSYEQYF. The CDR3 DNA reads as TGTGCCAGCAGTCCCGCCCCGAGCTCCTACGAGCAGTACTTC.

CDR3 in DNA: TGTGCCAGCAGCCCCGTTGGACTGGGGGGTAGCAATCAGCCCCAGCATTTT. Translation gives CASSPVGLGGSNQPQHF. The chain recombines TRBV3-1 (or the pseudogene TRBV3-2) with TRBJ1-5; maybe TRBD1 (5 bases). Germline CDR1 LGHDT, CDR2 YNNKEL (reference sequence). Trimming removed 4 bases from V and 0 bases from J, with 16 bases in between. CDR3 size: 17 residues.

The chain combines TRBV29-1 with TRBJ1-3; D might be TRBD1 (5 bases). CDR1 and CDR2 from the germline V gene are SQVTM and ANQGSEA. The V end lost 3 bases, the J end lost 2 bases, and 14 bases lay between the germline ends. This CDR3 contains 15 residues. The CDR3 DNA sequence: TGCAGCGTTGAGGATCCCAGGGTCCCTGGAAACACCATATATTTT. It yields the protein CSVEDPRVPGNTIYF. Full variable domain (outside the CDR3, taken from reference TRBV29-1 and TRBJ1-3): SAVISQKPSRDICQRGTSLTIQCQVDSQVTMMFWYRQQPGQSLTLIATANQGSEATYESGFVIDKFPISRPNLTFSTLTVSNMSPEDSSIYLCSVEDPRVPGNTIYFGEGSWLTVV.